One and the same sample provided the 22 T cell receptor beta chains below, sequenced in a study of T cell clones after liver transplantation. The repertoire was sequenced with immunoSEQ multiplex PCR; TCRdb's copy has only in-frame clones and lacks some. Of approximately 19,000 clones in the sample, 80% were seen once. The sequencing used CD8+ T cells from blood, collected around 48 months after liver transplant. Source of these receptors: a human patient who received a liver transplant. Some T cells here may be from the graft donor.

The chain couples TRBV5-1 to TRBJ1-1, with D possibly TRBD1 on 6 matching bases. The V end lost 6 bases, the J end lost 1 base, and 10 bases lay between the germline ends. Germline V lookup: CDR1 SGHRS, CDR2 YFSETQ. This CDR3 is 13 amino acids long. The CDR3 loop is CASMGAGNTEAFF. CDR3 coding DNA: TGCGCCAGCATGGGGGCCGGGAACACTGAAGCTTTCTTT.

This chain links TRBV9 with TRBJ1-5; no clear D gene. Germline V gives CDR1 SGDLS, CDR2 YYNGEE. Trimming took 2 bases from V and 1 from J, leaving 10 bases between them. CDR3 size: 15 residues. The CDR3: CASSVDGTSNQPQHF. CDR3 nucleotide sequence: TGTGCCAGCAGCGTTGACGGAACCAGCAATCAGCCCCAGCATTTT.

The chain has TRBV6-6 and TRBJ1-2, with D tentatively TRBD1 (5 bases). Germline loops: CDR1 MNHNY, CDR2 SVGAGI (reference sequence). The germline V and J ends were trimmed by 6 bases and 0 bases, with 17 bases remaining between them. This CDR3 contains 16 residues. The CDR3 sequence: CASSYPEGASNYGYTF. DNA for the CDR3: TGTGCCAGCAGCTACCCCGAAGGGGCCTCTAACTATGGCTACACCTTC.

This clone is deemed hyperexpanded. The rearrangement uses TRBV7-2 and TRBJ1-6, with TRBD1 matching 9 bases. The germline CDR1 and CDR2 sequences are SGHTA and FQGNSA. The CDR3 contains 18 residues. V was clipped by 5 bases and J by 2 bases; unmatched bases: 10. CDR3 protein: CASSPLRQGVTYNSPLHF. The CDR3 DNA reads TGTGCCAGCAGCCCGCTCCGACAGGGGGTAACCTATAATTCACCCCTCCACTTT. The complete variable domain, with remaining parts taken from reference TRBV7-2 and TRBJ1-6, reads GAGVSQSPSNKVTEKGKDVELRCDPISGHTALYWYRQSLGQGLEFLIYFQGNSAPDKSGLPSDRFSAERTGGSVSTLTIQRTQQEDSAVYLCASSPLRQGVTYNSPLHFGNGTRLTVT.

On this clone itself: The junction does not match germline at one end; this may be a read error. The chain is built from TRBV7-6 and TRBJ1-4; 7 bases line up with TRBD1. Germline CDR1 and CDR2: SGHVS and FNYEAQ. The CDR3 runs 12 residues. The CDR3 DNA reads as TGTGCCAGCAGCTTAGTGGGACAGCCATTCAAATTT. This translates into CASSLVGQPFKF. The full variable domain, rest sourced from reference TRBV7-6 and TRBJ1-4, is GAGVSQSPRYKVTKRGQDVALRCDPISGHVSLYWYRQALGQGPEFLTYFNYEAQQDKSGLPNDRFSAERPEGSISTLTIQRTEQRDSAMYRCASSLVGQPFKFGSGTQLSVL.

The rearrangement links TRBV4-3 to TRBJ2-1, with 9 nucleotides matching TRBD2. V dropped 0 bases and J dropped 5; count of bases not matched to a gene: 8. From germline, CDR1 is LGHNA and CDR2 YSLEER. This CDR3 has 17 amino acids. The CDR3 region has the DNA TGCGCCAGCAGCCAAGATAGGGCGGGGGGGCCACACAATGAGCAGTTCTTC. As protein: CASSQDRAGGPHNEQFF.

V gene TRBV29-1 combines with J gene TRBJ1-3; the D is unclear. The germline V gene has CDR1 SQVTM and CDR2 ANQGSEA. The V end was cut by 6 bases, the J end by 2 bases, with 14 bases between. This CDR3 has 14 amino acids. CDR3 in amino acids: CSVRNRTTGNTIYF. CDR3 DNA sequence: TGCAGCGTCCGTAACCGGACCACTGGAAACACCATATATTTT.

The rearrangement links TRBV5-4 to TRBJ1-1, with D unresolved. Between the trimmed V and J ends, which lost 1 base and 8 bases, there was a span of 12 bases. CDR1 and CDR2 (germline): SGHNT, YYREEE (reference sequence). The CDR3 totals 13 residues. CDR3: CASSLTKGSEAFF. The CDR3 nucleotides read TGTGCCAGCAGCTTGACCAAAGGATCCGAAGCTTTCTTT.

The V gene is TRBV27, the J gene TRBJ1-1; D is perhaps TRBD1 (5 bases). V lost 4 bases to trimming and J lost 1 base, with 7 bases between them. Per germline, CDR1 MNHEY and CDR2 SMNVEV (reference sequence). This CDR3 is built from 13 residues. In nucleotides, the CDR3 is TGTGCCAGCAGTTCAAGGGGGAACACTGAAGCTTTCTTT. This gives the protein CASSSRGNTEAFF.

This sequence joins TRBV13 and TRBJ2-5, with unresolved D. Trimming pared 1 base from V and 5 bases from J, leaving 8 bases between. Germline CDR1 is PRHDT and CDR2 is FYEKMQ (reference sequence). There are 13 residues in the CDR3. The DNA for the CDR3 is TGTGCCAGCAGCTTAGACTCAATGGAGACCCAGTACTTC. The encoded protein is CASSLDSMETQYF.

The V gene is TRBV27, the J gene TRBJ2-7, with unresolved D. V was cut by 6 bases and J by 4 bases, with 16 bases left in between. This CDR3 is 14 amino acids long. The germline V gene has CDR1 MNHEY and CDR2 SMNVEV (reference sequence). The DNA of the CDR3 is TGTGCCAGCAGCCCACTCGCGGCGCTATACGAGCAGTACTTC. Amino acid sequence: CASSPLAALYEQYF.

The V gene is TRBV6-5, the J gene TRBJ2-2; 9 nucleotides align to TRBD1. The CDR3 is made up of 14 amino acids. With V trimmed by 5 bases and J by 6 bases, 4 bases remained unmatched. CDR1 is MNHEY, CDR2 SVGAGI, per germline. Written as DNA, the CDR3 is TGTGCCAGCAGTCCGGGACAGGGTCCCGGGGAGCTGTTTTTT. It codes for CASSPGQGPGELFF.

The chain combines TRBV6-1 with TRBJ1-5; D is ambiguous. Germline values: CDR1 MNHNS, CDR2 SASEGT. Trimming pared 1 base from V and 0 bases from J, leaving 7 bases between. The CDR3 totals 15 residues. This chain's CDR3 is CASSEVEYSNQPQHF. CDR3 DNA: TGTGCCAGCAGTGAAGTCGAATATAGCAATCAGCCCCAGCATTTT.

This chain connects TRBV30 to TRBJ2-3; TRBD2 matches at 7 bases. V shed 5 bases, J shed 2 bases, and the junction held 7 bases outside the gene matches. The CDR3 has 14 residues. The germline V gene encodes CDR1 GTSNPN and CDR2 SVGIG (reference sequence). CDR3 residues: CAWGASGNTDTQYF. CDR3 coding DNA: TGTGCCTGGGGGGCTAGCGGCAACACAGATACGCAGTATTTT.

This sequence joins TRBV7-9 and TRBJ2-1; 9 bases fit TRBD2. Germline trimming cut 5 bases from V and 2 bases from J; bases unmatched to any gene: 7. The length of the CDR3 is 16 residues. CDR1 and CDR2 from the germline V gene are SEHNR and FQNEAQ (reference sequence). The CDR3 here is CASSPPTSGPYNEQFF. Here the CDR3 DNA reads TGTGCCAGCAGCCCCCCGACTAGCGGACCCTACAATGAGCAGTTCTTC.

The J gene is TRBJ2-3, the V gene TRBV7-2; D is ambiguous. Trimming left V 1 base short and J 1 base short, with 6 bases between. Germline CDR1 is SGHTA and CDR2 is FQGNSA. The CDR3 covers 14 residues. CDR3 region: CASSLGYGTDTQYF. Written as DNA, the CDR3 is TGTGCCAGCAGCTTAGGGTACGGCACAGATACGCAGTATTTT.

The rearrangement uses TRBV9 and TRBJ2-7, with D hard to call. In germline, CDR1 is SGDLS, CDR2 YYNGEE. V was trimmed by 3 bases and J by 5 bases, leaving 9 bases between them. This CDR3 spans 12 amino acids. CDR3 in DNA: TGTGCCAGCAGCGCCCACCGGGACGAGCAGTACTTC. The encoded protein is CASSAHRDEQYF. The full variable domain, its missing parts supplied by reference TRBV9 and TRBJ2-7, is DSGVTQTPKHLITATGQRVTLRCSPRSGDLSVYWYQQSLDQGLQFLIQYYNGEERAKGNILERFSAQQFPDLHSELNLSSLELGDSALYFCASSAHRDEQYFGPGTRLTVT.

The V gene is TRBV7-9, the J gene TRBJ1-2; maybe TRBD1 (5 bases). Trimming pared 6 bases from V and 2 bases from J, leaving 10 bases between. From germline, CDR1 is SEHNR and CDR2 FQNEAQ (reference sequence). The CDR3 is made up of 13 amino acids. CDR3 in amino acids: CASRDKKNYGYTF. In DNA form, the CDR3 reads TGTGCCAGCAGGGACAAGAAAAACTATGGCTACACCTTC.

This chain uses TRBV7-6 with TRBJ2-1, with D perhaps matching TRBD1 or TRBD2 (5 bases each). The V end was cut by 5 bases, the J end by 3 bases, with 11 bases between. This CDR3 is 14 amino acids long. The germline V gene has CDR1 SGHVS and CDR2 FNYEAQ. The CDR3 region has the DNA TGTGCCAGCAGCCCCGGGACGGACTACAATGAGCAGTTCTTC. Translating it yields CASSPGTDYNEQFF.

This clone appeared a few times. V and J are TRBV2 and TRBJ2-3; tentatively, D is TRBD2 (5 bases). Germline loops: CDR1 SNHLY, CDR2 FYNNEI. V lost 9 bases, J lost 0 bases, and 13 bases lay in between. This CDR3 is built from 14 residues. CDR3 nucleotide sequence: TGTGCCAGATATAGCGCCGATAGCACAGATACGCAGTATTTT. It is translated as CARYSADSTDTQYF.

As DNA, the CDR3 is TGTGCCAGCAGCCGACGGGGGAACGAAAAACTGTTTTTT. The encoded protein is CASSRRGNEKLFF. The V and J genes are TRBV9 and TRBJ1-4, with D perhaps TRBD1 (5 bases). Germline CDR1 is SGDLS and CDR2 is YYNGEE. Trimming removed 4 bases from V and 8 bases from J, with 12 bases in between. This CDR3 comprises 13 residues.

The genes are TRBV6-5 and TRBJ2-7; D gene ambiguous. The germline CDR1 and CDR2 sequences are MNHEY and SVGAGI. The length of the CDR3 is 15 residues. V was cut by 4 bases and J by 2 bases, with 15 bases left in between. This CDR3 reads CASSSQTAAAYEQYF. In DNA, the CDR3 is TGTGCCAGCAGTTCTCAAACCGCAGCTGCCTACGAGCAGTACTTC.